This T cell receptor beta chain derives from a study of OX40 agonist ivuxolimab in advanced cancers. Whole-study results and caveats: More expanded clones were found, on average, in CD8+ than in CD4+ T cells.

The germline gives CDR1 WNHNN, CDR2 SYGVQD (reference sequence). This CDR3 is built from 16 residues. Trimming took 0 bases from V and 0 from J, leaving 9 bases between them. About this clone itself: Its antigen is currently unknown.

Profiled with immunoSEQ multiplex PCR; TCRdb holds only in-frame clones, not every one. The table lists tens of thousands of clones, about four fifths of them singletons. The chain employs TRBV10-1 and TRBJ2-1, with D possibly TRBD2 on 6 matching bases. The sequence came from an adult with an advanced solid tumor such as melanoma, head and neck, liver or kidney cancer. The sample here was CD4+ or CD8+ T cells sorted from blood, taken in a trial of the OX40 agonist ivuxolimab. CDR3 sequence (DNA): TGCGCCAGCAGTGAGTCTGCGGGAAGCTCCTACAATGAGCAGTTCTTC. This codes for CASSESAGSSYNEQFF.